These T cell receptor beta chains were read from a single sample in a study of CD8 T cells in Susac syndrome. In TCRdb, the immunoSEQ multiplex PCR reads were re-called with MiXCR into one record per CDR3 protein. The sample carries approximately 230,000 distinct CDR3 sequences, just under 95% recorded once. Sample: CD4+ T cells from PBMCs. Receptor source: a human donor with multiple sclerosis. Each CDR3 is given with its conserved first and last residue. A D gene is named only where the DNA matches it firmly. Size values are once, few and many counts, or a class for expanded clones, and some rows have none.

TRBJ2-1 - - TRBV11-2 TGTGCCAGCAGGGGGTACAATGAGCAGTTCTTC CASRGYNEQFF
TRBJ2-3 - - TRBV9 TGTGCCAGCAGCCCAATGGGGGAAATGTACACAGATACGCAGTATTTT CASSPMGEMYTDTQYF
TRBJ1-1 - TRBD1 TRBV29-1 TGCAGCGCAGACAGGGTCACTGAAGCTTTCTTT CSADRVTEAFF
TRBJ2-3 - - TRBV27 TGTGCCAGCACCATCAGGGGAGTGGGCACAGATACGCAGTATTTT CASTIRGVGTDTQYF
TRBJ2-3 - TRBD2 TRBV7-8 TGTGCCAGCAGCTTAGGAACTAGCGGGATAGCTAGCACAGATACGCAGTATTTT CASSLGTSGIASTDTQYF
TRBJ2-3 once TRBD1 TRBV27 TGTGCCAGCAGTACTTACAGGGGACCCAGGGATACGCAGTATTTT CASSTYRGPRDTQYF
TRBJ2-3 - - TRBV19 TGTGCCAGTAGCGGATCTAGCACAGATACGCAGTATTTT CASSGSSTDTQYF
TRBJ1-5 - TRBD1 TRBV6-1 TGTGCCAGCAGGGACAGGGGGCCAAGCGGGGGAAATCAGCCCCAGCATTTT CASRDRGPSGGNQPQHF
TRBJ1-1 - - TRBV10-3 TGTGCCATCAGTGAGGGTCTCTCTGAAGCTTTCTTT CAISEGLSEAFF
TRBJ2-3 - - TRBV9 TGTGCCAGCAGCGAACCCACTAGGCATGATACGCAGTATTTT CASSEPTRHDTQYF
TRBJ1-1 - - TRBV3-1 TGTGCCAGCAGTGGCTCGAACACTGAAGCTTTCTTT CASSGSNTEAFF
TRBJ2-7 - - TRBV29-1 TGCAGCGTTGGACAGGTTGGTCCCTACGAGCAGTACTTC CSVGQVGPYEQYF
TRBJ1-3 - - TRBV30 TGTGCCTGGAATAGGGGCCTCTCTGGAAACACCATATATTTT CAWNRGLSGNTIYF
TRBJ1-4 - - TRBV3-1 TGTGCCAGCAGTCCCCCCTTGGGGTTGACTAATGAAAAACTGTTTTTT CASSPPLGLTNEKLFF
TRBJ1-2 - TRBD1 TRBV5-1 TGCGCCAGCAGCTTAGGGACAGGGGCCGCCTATGGCTACACCTTC CASSLGTGAAYGYTF
TRBJ1-1 once - TRBV6-5 TGTGCCAGCAGTCGCCAAATCCGGGTCTGGAGCGAAGCTTTCTTT CASSRQIRVWSEAFF
TRBJ2-4 - TRBD1 TRBV6-1 TGTGCCAGCAGTGAGGGACAGAAAAACATTCAGTACTTC CASSEGQKNIQYF
TRBJ2-2 - - TRBV29-1 TGCAGCGTGGGGGCACCACCGAACACCGGGGAGCTGTTTTTT CSVGAPPNTGELFF
TRBJ1-5 - TRBD1 TRBV5-8 TGTGCCAGCAGCTTGGGACAGGGTAACAATCAGCCCCAGCATTTT CASSLGQGNNQPQHF
TRBJ2-4 - - TRBV20-1 TGCAGTGCTAGAGTCGCCGCCGGAAACATTCAGTACTTC CSARVAAGNIQYF
TRBJ1-6 - - TRBV25-1 TGTGCCAGCAGTCTTGCACAGGGAAATAATTCACCCCTCCACTTT CASSLAQGNNSPLHF
TRBJ2-3 once - TRBV7-2 TGTGCCAGCACGATGGTTGGGGATACGCAGTATTTT CASTMVGDTQYF
TRBJ2-3 - TRBD2 TRBV29-1 TGCAGCGTTGCGGTCGGCGGGAGGGGGTCAGATACGCAGTATTTT CSVAVGGRGSDTQYF
TRBJ2-4 - TRBD1 TRBV29-1 TGCAGCGCGGACAGGGCGGACATTCAGTACTTC CSADRADIQYF
TRBJ2-4 - TRBD1 TRBV3-1 TGTGCCAGCAGCCTAGCAGGACAGGAGTGGAACATTCAGTACTTC CASSLAGQEWNIQYF
TRBJ2-7 - TRBD2 TRBV5-4 TGTGCCAGCAGCCTAACTAGCGGGCCATCCTACGAGCAGTACTTC CASSLTSGPSYEQYF
TRBJ2-6 - TRBD1 TRBV3-1 TGTGCCAGCAGCCAAGGGCAGGGGGCCTTCGGGGCCAACGTCCTGACTTTC CASSQGQGAFGANVLTF
TRBJ2-3 - TRBD2 TRBV4-1 TGCGCCAGCAGCCGGTGGACTAGCGGGGGGGATAACACAGATACGCAGTATTTT CASSRWTSGGDNTDTQYF
TRBJ1-1 - - TRBV19 TGTGCCACCAGAACGACGTGGGGCTCACATTCGATTCTCGGTGCTTTCTTT CATRTTWGSHSILGAFF
TRBJ1-1 - - TRBV5-1 TGCGCCAGCAGCCCGGGGGGACTGACGAACACTGAAGCTTTCTTT CASSPGGLTNTEAFF
TRBJ1-2 - TRBD1 TRBV7-8 TGTGCCAGCAGCCAAAACCCGGGACAGGGTAGTGGTGGCTACACCTTC CASSQNPGQGSGGYTF
TRBJ1-1 - TRBD1 TRBV19 TGTGCCAGTAGTCGACAGGGGAGCACTGAAGCTTTCTTT CASSRQGSTEAFF
TRBJ2-1 - - TRBV19 TGTGCCAGTACCCGCGGGACTTCACCCCACAATGAGCAGTTCTTC CASTRGTSPHNEQFF
TRBJ2-3 - - TRBV12-3/TRBV12-4 TGTGCCAGCAGTTTAGCCCACACAGATACGCAGTATTTT CASSLAHTDTQYF
TRBJ1-6 once - TRBV30 TGTGCCTGGACGGAGAGGGCCTATTCACCCCTCCACTTT CAWTERAYSPLHF
TRBJ2-5 - TRBD2 TRBV7-9 TGTGCCAGCAGCTTACTAGCGGGACTTCAAGAGACCCAGTACTTC CASSLLAGLQETQYF
TRBJ1-5 - - TRBV6-2/TRBV6-3 TGTGCCAGCAGTTCCAGGTTCGGACAGCCCCAGCATTTT CASSSRFGQPQHF
TRBJ2-7 once TRBD1 TRBV6-5 TGTGCCAGCAGTCGGGACAGGGGGACCTCCTACGAGCAGTACTTC CASSRDRGTSYEQYF
TRBJ1-1 few - TRBV12-3/TRBV12-4 TGTGCCAGCAGTTTGGACAGAATGAACACTGAAGCTTTCTTT CASSLDRMNTEAFF
TRBJ1-5 - TRBD1 TRBV27 TGTGCCAGCAGTTCCGGACAGGGGGGTGGGGGCAATCAGCCCCAGCATTTT CASSSGQGGGGNQPQHF
TRBJ1-5 - TRBD1 TRBV6-1 TGTGCCAGCAGCCCTGACAGGGGCAATCAGCCCCAGCATTTT CASSPDRGNQPQHF
TRBJ2-1 once - TRBV3-1 TGTGCCAGCAGCCTTCACTACAATGAGCAGTTCTTC CASSLHYNEQFF
TRBJ2-4 once - TRBV7-8 TGTGCCAGCAGCGGCCGGGGGTTAGCCAAAAACATTCAGTACTTC CASSGRGLAKNIQYF
TRBJ1-1 - - TRBV19 TGTGCCAGTGATACTTTCCAGCACACTGAAGCTTTCTTT CASDTFQHTEAFF
TRBJ2-3 - - TRBV28 TGTGCCAGCAGTTTAATTGCCGAGGGTACAGATACGCAGTATTTT CASSLIAEGTDTQYF
TRBJ2-5 once - TRBV12-3/TRBV12-4 TGTGCCAGCAGTTTAGGACACAACCAAGAGACCCAGTACTTC CASSLGHNQETQYF
TRBJ1-5 - - TRBV29-1 TGCAGCGTTCAAGGGGACAATCAGCCCCAGCATTTT CSVQGDNQPQHF
TRBJ2-1 - TRBD2 TRBV5-1 TGCGCCAGCAGCCGGACGACGACTAGCGGGAGAGGCGATGAGCAGTTCTTC CASSRTTTSGRGDEQFF
TRBJ1-5 - TRBD1 TRBV28 TGTGCCAGCAGCCGACAGGGCCATCAGCCCCAGCATTTT CASSRQGHQPQHF
TRBJ2-3 - - TRBV6-5 TGTGCCAGCAGTTATGGGGCTAGCACAGATACGCAGTATTTT CASSYGASTDTQYF
TRBJ1-1 - TRBD1 TRBV5-1 TGCGCCAGCAGCTGGTACAGGGGACGGGACACTGAAGCTTTCTTT CASSWYRGRDTEAFF
TRBJ1-2 once - TRBV3-1 TGTGCCAGCAGCCAAGACCCGGAGACGTATGGCTACACCTTC CASSQDPETYGYTF
TRBJ2-7 - - TRBV24-1 TGTGCCACCAGTGTGGGGGGCGCCTACGAGCAGTACTTC CATSVGGAYEQYF
TRBJ2-2 - TRBD2 TRBV20-1 TGCAGTGCGCCTCGGACTAGCGGAACCCTGAACACCGGGGAGCTGTTTTTT CSAPRTSGTLNTGELFF